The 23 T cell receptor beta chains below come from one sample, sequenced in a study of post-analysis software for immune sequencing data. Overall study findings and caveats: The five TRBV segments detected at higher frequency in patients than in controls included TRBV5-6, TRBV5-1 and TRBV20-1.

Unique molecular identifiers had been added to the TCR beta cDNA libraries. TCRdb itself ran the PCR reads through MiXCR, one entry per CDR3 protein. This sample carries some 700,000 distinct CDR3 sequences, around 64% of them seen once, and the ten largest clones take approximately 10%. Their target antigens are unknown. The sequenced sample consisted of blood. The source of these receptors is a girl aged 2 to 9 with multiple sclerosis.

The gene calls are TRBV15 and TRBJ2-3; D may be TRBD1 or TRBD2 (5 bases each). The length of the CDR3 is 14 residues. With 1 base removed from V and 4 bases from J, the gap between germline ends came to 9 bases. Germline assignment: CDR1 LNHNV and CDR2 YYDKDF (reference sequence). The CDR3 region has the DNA TGTGCCACCAGCAGAGCCAGGGAGTCAGATACGCAGTATTTT. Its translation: CATSRARESDTQYF.

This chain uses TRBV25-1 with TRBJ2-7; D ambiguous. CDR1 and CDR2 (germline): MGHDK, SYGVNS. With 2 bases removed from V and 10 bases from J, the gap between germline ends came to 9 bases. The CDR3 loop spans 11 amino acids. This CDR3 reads CASSEKGPQYF. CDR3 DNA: TGTGCCAGCAGTGAAAAGGGTCCCCAGTACTTC.

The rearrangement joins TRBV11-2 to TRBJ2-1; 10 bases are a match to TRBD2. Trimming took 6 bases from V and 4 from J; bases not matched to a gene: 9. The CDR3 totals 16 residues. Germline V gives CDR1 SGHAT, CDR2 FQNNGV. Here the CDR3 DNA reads TGTGCCAGCAGGAAAACTAGCGGGGAACCGTACAATGAGCAGTTCTTC. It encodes CASRKTSGEPYNEQFF.

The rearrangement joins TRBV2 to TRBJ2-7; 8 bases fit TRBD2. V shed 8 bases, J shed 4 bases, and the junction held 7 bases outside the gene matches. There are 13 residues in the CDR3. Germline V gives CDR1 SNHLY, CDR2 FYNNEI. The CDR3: CASGGLVFYEQYF. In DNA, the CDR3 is TGTGCCAGCGGGGGACTAGTCTTTTACGAGCAGTACTTC.

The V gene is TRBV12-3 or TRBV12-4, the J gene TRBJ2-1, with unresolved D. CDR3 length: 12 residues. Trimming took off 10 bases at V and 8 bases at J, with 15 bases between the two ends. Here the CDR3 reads CATERRVDEQFF. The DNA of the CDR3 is TGTGCCACCGAAAGACGGGTGGATGAGCAGTTCTTC.

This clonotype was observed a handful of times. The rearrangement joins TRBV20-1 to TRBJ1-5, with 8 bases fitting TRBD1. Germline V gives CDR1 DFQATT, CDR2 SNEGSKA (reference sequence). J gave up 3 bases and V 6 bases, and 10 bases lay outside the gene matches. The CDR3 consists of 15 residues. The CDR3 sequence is CSAAATGAFNQPQHF. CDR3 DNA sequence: TGCAGTGCCGCCGCGACAGGGGCCTTCAATCAGCCCCAGCATTTT.

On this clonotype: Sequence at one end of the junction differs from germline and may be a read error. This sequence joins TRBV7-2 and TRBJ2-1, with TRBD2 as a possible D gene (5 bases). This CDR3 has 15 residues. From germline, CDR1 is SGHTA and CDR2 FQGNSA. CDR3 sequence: CASSSKRSSYNERFF. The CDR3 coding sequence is TGTGCCAGCAGCTCGAAGCGGAGCTCCTACAATGAGCGGTTCTTC. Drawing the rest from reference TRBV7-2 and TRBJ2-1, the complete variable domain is GAGVSQSPSNKVTEKGKDVELRCDPISGHTALYWYRQSLGQGLEFLIYFQGNSAPDKSGLPSDRFSAERTGGSVSTLTIQRTQQEDSAVYLCASSSKRSSYNERFFGPGTRLTVL.

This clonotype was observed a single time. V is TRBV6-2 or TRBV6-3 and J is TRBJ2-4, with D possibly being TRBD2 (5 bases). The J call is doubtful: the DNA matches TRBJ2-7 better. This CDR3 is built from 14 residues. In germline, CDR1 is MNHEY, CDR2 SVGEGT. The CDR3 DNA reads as TGTGCCAGCAGTTATAAAGGCGCACGGGGCGAGCAGTACTTC. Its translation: CASSYKGARGEQYF.

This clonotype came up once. This chain's CDR3 is CTERENEQFF. CDR3 sequence (DNA): TGTACAGAGCGGGAGAATGAGCAGTTCTTC. The chain employs TRBV7-9 and TRBJ2-1, with TRBD2 identical over 8 bases. This CDR3 is 10 amino acids long. Germline CDR1 reads SEHNR; CDR2 reads FQNEAQ (reference sequence).

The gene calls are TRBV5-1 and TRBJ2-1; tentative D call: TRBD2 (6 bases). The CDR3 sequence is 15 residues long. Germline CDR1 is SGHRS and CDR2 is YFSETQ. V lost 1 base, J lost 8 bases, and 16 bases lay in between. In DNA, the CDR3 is TGCGCCAGCAGCTTGCTGAGACTAGGGGTGGATGAGCAGTTCTTC. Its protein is CASSLLRLGVDEQFF.

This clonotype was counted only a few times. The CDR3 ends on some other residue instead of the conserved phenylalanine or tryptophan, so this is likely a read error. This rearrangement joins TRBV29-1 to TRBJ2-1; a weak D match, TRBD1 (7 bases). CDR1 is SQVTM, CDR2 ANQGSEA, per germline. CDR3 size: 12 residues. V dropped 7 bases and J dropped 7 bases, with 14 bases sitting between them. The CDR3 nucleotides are TGCAGCGCCTTGACAGGGAGGAATGAGCAGTTCGTC. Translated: CSALTGRNEQFV.

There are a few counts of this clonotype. CDR3 coding DNA: TGTGCCAGCAGCTTAGTCGGCACAGAGCAGTTCTTC. Residues: CASSLVGTEQFF. The chain employs TRBV7-2 and TRBJ2-1, with D uncertain. Germline CDR1 is SGHTA and CDR2 is FQGNSA. Trimming stripped 1 base from V and 10 bases from J, with 8 bases between. The CDR3 totals 12 residues. Based on the CDR3 plus reference TRBV7-2 and TRBJ2-1, the full variable domain is GAGVSQSPSNKVTEKGKDVELRCDPISGHTALYWYRQSLGQGLEFLIYFQGNSAPDKSGLPSDRFSAERTGGSVSTLTIQRTQQEDSAVYLCASSLVGTEQFFGPGTRLTVL.

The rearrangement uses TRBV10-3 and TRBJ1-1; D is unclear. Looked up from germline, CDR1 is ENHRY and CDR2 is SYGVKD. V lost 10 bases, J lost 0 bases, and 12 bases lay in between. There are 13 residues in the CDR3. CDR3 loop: CATSTLMNTEAFF. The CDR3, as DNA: TGTGCCACCTCGACCCTCATGAACACTGAAGCTTTCTTT.

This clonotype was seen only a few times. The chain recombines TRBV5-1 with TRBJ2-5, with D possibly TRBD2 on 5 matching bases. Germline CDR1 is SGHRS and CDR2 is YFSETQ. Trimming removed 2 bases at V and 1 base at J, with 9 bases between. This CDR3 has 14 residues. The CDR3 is CASSLNSGQETQYF. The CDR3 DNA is TGCGCCAGCAGCTTAAACAGCGGCCAAGAGACCCAGTACTTC.

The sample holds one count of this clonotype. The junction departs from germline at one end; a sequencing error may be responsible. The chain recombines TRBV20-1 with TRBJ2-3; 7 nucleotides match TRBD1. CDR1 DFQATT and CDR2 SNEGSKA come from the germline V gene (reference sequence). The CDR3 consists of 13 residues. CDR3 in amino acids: CSGQGQLTGTQYF. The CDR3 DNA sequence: TGCAGTGGACAGGGACAGCTCACAGGTACGCAGTATTTT.

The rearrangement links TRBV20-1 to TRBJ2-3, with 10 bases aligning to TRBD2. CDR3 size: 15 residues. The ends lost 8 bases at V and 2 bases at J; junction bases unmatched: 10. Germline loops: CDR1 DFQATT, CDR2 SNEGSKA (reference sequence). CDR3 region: CSSNPGTSDTDTQYF. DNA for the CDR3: TGCAGTTCGAACCCCGGGACTAGCGACACAGATACGCAGTATTTT.

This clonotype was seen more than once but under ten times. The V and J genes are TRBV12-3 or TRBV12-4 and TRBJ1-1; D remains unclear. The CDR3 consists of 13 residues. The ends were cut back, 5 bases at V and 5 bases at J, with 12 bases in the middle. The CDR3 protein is CASSSGWTTEAFF. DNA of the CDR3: TGTGCCAGCAGTAGCGGTTGGACGACTGAAGCTTTCTTT.

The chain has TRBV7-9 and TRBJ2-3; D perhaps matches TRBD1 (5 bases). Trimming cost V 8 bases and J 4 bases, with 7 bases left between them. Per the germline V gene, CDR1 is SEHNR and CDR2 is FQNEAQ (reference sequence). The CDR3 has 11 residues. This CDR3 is CASGRADTQYF. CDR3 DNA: TGTGCCAGCGGCAGGGCAGATACGCAGTATTTT. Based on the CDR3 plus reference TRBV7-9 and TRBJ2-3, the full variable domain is DTGVSQNPRHKITKRGQNVTFRCDPISEHNRLYWYRQTLGQGPEFLTYFQNEAQLEKSRLLSDRFSAERPKGSFSTLEIQRTEQGDSAMYLCASGRADTQYFGPGTRLTVL.

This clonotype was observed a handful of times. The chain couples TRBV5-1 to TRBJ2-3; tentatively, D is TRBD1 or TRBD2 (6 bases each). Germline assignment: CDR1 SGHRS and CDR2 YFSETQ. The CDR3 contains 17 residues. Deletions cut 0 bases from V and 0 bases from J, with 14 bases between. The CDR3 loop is CASSLALGGPSTDTQYF. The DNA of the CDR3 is TGCGCCAGCAGCTTGGCGCTTGGGGGGCCTAGCACAGATACGCAGTATTTT.

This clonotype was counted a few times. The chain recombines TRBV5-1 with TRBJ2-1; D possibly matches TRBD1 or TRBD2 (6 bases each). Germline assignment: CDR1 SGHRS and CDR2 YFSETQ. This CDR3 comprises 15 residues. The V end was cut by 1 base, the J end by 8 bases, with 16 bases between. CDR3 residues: CASSLIEGGGDEQFF. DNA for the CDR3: TGCGCCAGCAGCTTGATCGAAGGGGGAGGCGATGAGCAGTTCTTC. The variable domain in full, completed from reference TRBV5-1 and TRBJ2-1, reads KAGVTQTPRYLIKTRGQQVTLSCSPISGHRSVSWYQQTPGQGLQFLFEYFSETQRNKGNFPGRFSGRQFSNSRSEMNVSTLELGDSALYLCASSLIEGGGDEQFFGPGTRLTVL.

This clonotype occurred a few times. CDR3 DNA: TGTGCCAGCTCCGATCGAGTACTAGCGGGATTATACGAGCAGTACTTC. It specifies CASSDRVLAGLYEQYF. This chain links TRBV2 with TRBJ2-7; TRBD2 aligns across 10 bases. CDR1 and CDR2 from the germline V gene are SNHLY and FYNNEI. Unmatched junction bases numbered 14, after V lost 8 bases and J lost 4 bases. The CDR3 length is 16 residues.

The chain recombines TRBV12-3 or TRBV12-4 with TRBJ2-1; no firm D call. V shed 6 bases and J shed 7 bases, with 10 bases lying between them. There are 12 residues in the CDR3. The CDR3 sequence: CASSTTANEQFF. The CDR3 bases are TGTGCCAGCAGCACGACTGCGAATGAGCAGTTCTTC.

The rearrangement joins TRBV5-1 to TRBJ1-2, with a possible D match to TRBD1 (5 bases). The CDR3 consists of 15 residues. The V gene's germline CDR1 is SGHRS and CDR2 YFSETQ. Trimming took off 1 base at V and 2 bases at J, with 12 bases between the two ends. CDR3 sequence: CASSLRGTPNYGYTF. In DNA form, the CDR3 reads TGCGCCAGCAGCTTGAGGGGAACCCCCAACTATGGCTACACCTTC. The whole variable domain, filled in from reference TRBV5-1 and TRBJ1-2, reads KAGVTQTPRYLIKTRGQQVTLSCSPISGHRSVSWYQQTPGQGLQFLFEYFSETQRNKGNFPGRFSGRQFSNSRSEMNVSTLELGDSALYLCASSLRGTPNYGYTFGSGTRLTVV.